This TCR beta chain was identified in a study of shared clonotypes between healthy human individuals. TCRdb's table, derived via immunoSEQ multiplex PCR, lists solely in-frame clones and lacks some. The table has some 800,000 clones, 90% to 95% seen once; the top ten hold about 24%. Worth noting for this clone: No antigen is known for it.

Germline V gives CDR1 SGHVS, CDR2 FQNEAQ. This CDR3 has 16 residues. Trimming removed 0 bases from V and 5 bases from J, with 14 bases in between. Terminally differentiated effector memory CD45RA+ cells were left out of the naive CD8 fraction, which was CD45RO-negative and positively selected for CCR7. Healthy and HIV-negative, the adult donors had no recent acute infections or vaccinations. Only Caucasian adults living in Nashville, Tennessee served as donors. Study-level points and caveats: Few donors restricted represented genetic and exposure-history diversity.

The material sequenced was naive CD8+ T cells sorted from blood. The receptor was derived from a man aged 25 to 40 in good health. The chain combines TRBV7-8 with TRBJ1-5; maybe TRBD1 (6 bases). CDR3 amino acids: CASSLAGTLVDQPQHF. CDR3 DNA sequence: TGTGCCAGCAGCTTAGCCGGGACACTCGTAGATCAGCCCCAGCATTTT.